The present T cell receptor (beta chain) was sequenced within a study of shared clonotypes between healthy human individuals. The study's findings and limits: Only blood was sampled; tissue repertoires likely differ.

Naive CD8 cells lacked CD45RO and underwent positive selection for CCR7, leaving out terminally differentiated effector memory CD45RA+ cells. 200 to 250 ng DNA, 30,000 to 35,000 T cell genomes, went into each sorted-subset replicate PCR. This table comes from immunoSEQ multiplex PCR, and its TCRdb copy is limited to in-frame clones, with some not included. The data hold about 820,000 clones, with around 92% observed a single time. Details on this clone: The antigen remains undetermined.

The V end was cut by 0 bases, the J end by 8 bases, with 25 bases between. Germline-derived CDR1 and CDR2 are SQVTM and ANQGSEA. The length of the CDR3 is 17 residues. The V and J genes are TRBV29-1 and TRBJ1-2, with D possibly TRBD1 on 5 matching bases. The TCR originated in a man aged 25-45 years in good health. The material sequenced was naive CD8+ T cells sorted from blood. CDR3 DNA: TGCAGCGTTGAAGATATAATCAGGGAAGAGGAGGCAGAGGGCTACACCTTC. Encoded protein: CSVEDIIREEEAEGYTF. Together with reference TRBV29-1 and TRBJ1-2, the CDR3 gives the full variable domain: SAVISQKPSRDICQRGTSLTIQCQVDSQVTMMFWYRQQPGQSLTLIATANQGSEATYESGFVIDKFPISRPNLTFSTLTVSNMSPEDSSIYLCSVEDIIREEEAEGYTFGSGTRLTVV.